Below are 30 T cell receptor beta chains sequenced from a single sample in a study of shared clonotypes between healthy human individuals. The table came from immunoSEQ multiplex PCR; TCRdb's copy has only in-frame clones and leaves some out. The sample contains roughly 2.5 million clones, 85% to 95% of which appear only once. Sequencing was performed on naive CD4+ T cells sorted from blood. Subset: CD45RA+ positively selected. The receptor source for this set is a man younger than 35 in good health.

J is TRBJ1-2 and V is TRBV7-6, with D unclear. CDR3 length: 13 amino acids. V lost 5 bases, J lost 6 bases, and 13 bases lay in between. CDR1 SGHVS and CDR2 FNYEAQ come from the germline V gene. The CDR3 DNA reads TGTGCCAGCAGCCCCGGCGTGTTGGATGGCTACACCTTC. Translated: CASSPGVLDGYTF.

Turning to this clone: Distinct nucleotide sequences in the sample also encode this CDR3. The V call is TRBV6-5, the J call TRBJ2-3; 7 bases map to TRBD2. CDR1 is MNHEY and CDR2 is SVGAGI in the germline V gene. The V segment lost 2 bases and the J segment 3 bases; nucleotides outside the gene matches: 5. The CDR3 is 15 amino acids. The CDR3 region is CASSYGGSLTDTQYF. For the CDR3, the DNA is TGTGCCAGCAGTTACGGCGGGAGTTTGACAGATACGCAGTATTTT.

The chain is built from TRBV5-4 and TRBJ1-6, with D unclear. Trimming stripped 1 base from V and 7 bases from J, with 9 bases between. The CDR3 length is 14 residues. Germline assignment: CDR1 SGHNT and CDR2 YYREEE (reference sequence). The CDR3 region has the DNA TGTGCCAGCAGCTTGATGGGAGGAAATTCACCCCTCCACTTT. Its translation is CASSLMGGNSPLHF.

Here the CDR3 reads CASSEGIRNEKLFF. The CDR3 region has the DNA TGCGCCAGCAGTGAGGGAATCAGGAATGAAAAACTGTTTTTT. This chain uses TRBV10-2 with TRBJ1-4; no clear D. This CDR3 has 14 residues. The V and J ends lost 2 bases and 5 bases respectively, with 9 bases between them. CDR1 and CDR2 from the germline V gene are WSHSY and SAAADI.

The rearrangement joins TRBV5-1 to TRBJ1-4; no clear D. CDR1 is SGHRS, CDR2 YFSETQ, per germline. The CDR3 has 14 amino acids. V lost 3 bases, J lost 8 bases, and 14 bases lay in between. The CDR3 DNA sequence: TGCGCCAGCAGCTCCAATATCGGACGGGAAAAACTGTTTTTT. The encoded protein is CASSSNIGREKLFF.

Concerning this clone: This CDR3 is also generated by other DNA sequences in the sample. The rearrangement uses TRBV5-1 and TRBJ2-1; D gene ambiguous. Trimming cost V 0 bases and J 0 bases, with 10 bases left between them. The CDR3 totals 16 residues. Germline CDR1 is SGHRS and CDR2 is YFSETQ. CDR3 loop: CASSLVGGSSYNEQFF. The CDR3 coding sequence is TGCGCCAGCAGCTTGGTGGGCGGAAGCTCCTACAATGAGCAGTTCTTC. Full variable domain (remainder filled in from reference TRBV5-1 and TRBJ2-1): KAGVTQTPRYLIKTRGQQVTLSCSPISGHRSVSWYQQTPGQGLQFLFEYFSETQRNKGNFPGRFSGRQFSNSRSEMNVSTLELGDSALYLCASSLVGGSSYNEQFFGPGTRLTVL.

V gene TRBV10-1 combines with J gene TRBJ2-3; 8 bases map to TRBD2. Trimming cost V 5 bases and J 10 bases; bases outside gene matches: 8. The CDR3 loop spans 13 amino acids. The germline CDR1 and CDR2 sequences are WNHNN and SYGVQD (reference sequence). In DNA, the CDR3 is TGCGCCAGCAGTCCCGGGACTAGTGTCCCGCAGTATTTT. Encoded protein: CASSPGTSVPQYF.

On this clone itself: Different DNA sequences within this sample yield the same CDR3. The rearrangement links TRBV5-4 to TRBJ1-4, with D possibly matching TRBD1 (6 bases). V lost 0 bases, J lost 0 bases, and 9 bases lay in between. Germline CDR1 and CDR2: SGHNT and YYREEE (reference sequence). The CDR3 totals 16 residues. The CDR3 DNA follows: TGTGCCAGCAGCTTGGGGGGGCATGCAACTAATGAAAAACTGTTTTTT. Residues: CASSLGGHATNEKLFF.

This chain links TRBV5-1 with TRBJ1-4; 8 nucleotides match TRBD1. The CDR3 length is 14 residues. The V and J ends lost 7 bases and 2 bases, in that order; junction bases with no gene match: 4. The germline V gene has CDR1 SGHRS and CDR2 YFSETQ. CDR3 region: CASGTGVTNEKLFF. The CDR3 nucleotides are TGCGCCAGCGGGACAGGTGTGACTAATGAAAAACTGTTTTTT.

V and J are TRBV5-1 and TRBJ1-1; tentative D call: TRBD1 (6 bases). Trimming pared 1 base from V and 6 bases from J, leaving 13 bases between. CDR3 length equals 14 residues. Germline CDR1 reads SGHRS; CDR2 reads YFSETQ. The CDR3 DNA reads TGCGCCAGCAGCTTGTCCACAGGGACGGCTGAAGCTTTCTTT. Translated, it gives CASSLSTGTAEAFF.

In this sample, this clone turned up a few times. This chain joins TRBV28 and TRBJ1-6; TRBD1 is a possible D gene (5 bases). Looked up from germline, CDR1 is MDHEN and CDR2 is SYDVKM. V lost 9 bases, J lost 11 bases, and 20 bases lay in between. This CDR3 is 14 amino acids long. CDR3 region: CASTVQGGVAPLHF. The DNA of the CDR3 is TGTGCCAGTACGGTGCAGGGAGGGGTTGCACCCCTCCACTTT.

This sequence joins TRBV9 and TRBJ2-4; either TRBD1 or TRBD2 may fit D (5 bases each). This CDR3 comprises 13 residues. Germline V gene sequence: CDR1 SGDLS, CDR2 YYNGEE. The V end was cut by 3 bases, the J end by 8 bases, with 12 bases between. Here the CDR3 reads CASSGARGDIQYF. In DNA, the CDR3 is TGTGCCAGCAGCGGTGCCCGAGGGGACATTCAGTACTTC.

CDR3 in DNA: TGTGCCAGCAGTAGGGGACTGACTCAAGAGACCCAGTACTTC. It specifies CASSRGLTQETQYF. V usage is TRBV28 and J usage is TRBJ2-5, with D tentatively TRBD2 (6 bases). V dropped 5 bases and J dropped 2 bases, with 12 bases sitting between them. Germline CDR1 MDHEN, CDR2 SYDVKM. CDR3 length equals 14 residues.

The V gene is TRBV15, the J gene TRBJ2-5; TRBD1 matches at 7 bases. This CDR3 has 15 amino acids. V shed 5 bases, J shed 0 bases, and the junction held 6 bases outside the gene matches. CDR1 and CDR2 (germline): LNHNV, YYDKDF (reference sequence). The CDR3 protein is CATSPWGQNQETQYF. The CDR3 bases are TGTGCCACCAGCCCCTGGGGACAGAACCAAGAGACCCAGTACTTC.

Turning to this clone: In the same sample, other DNA sequences code for this CDR3. The gene calls are TRBV19 and TRBJ2-7, with a weak D call TRBD1 (7 bases). V lost 3 bases to trimming and J lost 1 base, with 13 bases between them. This CDR3 has 15 amino acids. Germline CDR1 is LNHDA and CDR2 is SQIVND (reference sequence). The CDR3, as DNA: TGTGCCAGTAGTATCGCCTCAGGGGGGTCCTACGAGCAGTACTTC. Protein: CASSIASGGSYEQYF.

This chain links TRBV5-1 with TRBJ2-1; 11 bases are shared with TRBD2. V was pared by 0 bases and J by 4 bases, with 6 bases of the junction left unmatched. Germline loops: CDR1 SGHRS, CDR2 YFSETQ. This CDR3 contains 17 residues. CDR3 DNA: TGCGCCAGCAGCTTGGCGGGGACTAGCGGACTTTACAATGAGCAGTTCTTC. Translating it yields CASSLAGTSGLYNEQFF.

As concerns this clone: Within the sample, other DNA sequences also encode this same CDR3. The CDR3 loop is CASRRDRNYGYTF. In DNA form, the CDR3 reads TGTGCCAGCAGAAGGGACCGGAACTATGGCTACACCTTC. The chain couples TRBV6-6 to TRBJ1-2; D is possibly TRBD1 (5 bases). This CDR3 spans 13 amino acids. Per the germline V gene, CDR1 is MNHNY and CDR2 is SVGAGI (reference sequence). V gave up 6 bases and J gave up 2 bases, with 10 bases separating them.

This clone was seen only once. Other nucleotide sequences in the sample specify the same CDR3. The chain carries TRBV2 and TRBJ2-7; 12 nucleotides match TRBD2. Germline trimming cut 4 bases from V and 5 bases from J; bases unmatched to any gene: 3. The CDR3 has 14 amino acids. CDR1 SNHLY and CDR2 FYNNEI come from the germline V gene. Written as DNA, the CDR3 is TGTGCCAGCAGTGGGACTAGCGGGGTTAACGAGCAGTACTTC. The encoded protein is CASSGTSGVNEQYF.

This clone has more than one count but fewer than ten. This chain connects TRBV25-1 to TRBJ1-4; D gene uncertain. CDR1 is MGHDK and CDR2 is SYGVNS in the germline V gene. The CDR3 is 13 amino acids. Deletions cut 1 base from V and 8 bases from J, with 8 bases between. CDR3 nucleotide sequence: TGTGCCAGCAGTGAATTGGTGAACGAAAAACTGTTTTTT. Protein sequence: CASSELVNEKLFF.

This chain links TRBV19 with TRBJ1-2; D not resolved. The CDR3 is made up of 13 amino acids. V dropped 7 bases and J dropped 4 bases, with 13 bases sitting between them. CDR1 is LNHDA, CDR2 SQIVND, per germline (reference sequence). In nucleotides, the CDR3 is TGTGCCAGTATGACGTCCTCCGGCTATGGCTACACCTTC. It translates to CASMTSSGYGYTF.

This clone appeared once. The rearrangement links TRBV28 to TRBJ2-1, with 11 bases identical to TRBD2. The V gene end was trimmed by 2 bases and the J gene end by 4 bases; junction bases not matched to a gene: 4. Germline values: CDR1 MDHEN, CDR2 SYDVKM. This CDR3 is built from 16 residues. The CDR3, as DNA: TGTGCCAGCAGTTTACCTCTAGCGGGGGGATACAATGAGCAGTTCTTC. It yields the protein CASSLPLAGGYNEQFF.

V and J are TRBV5-4 and TRBJ1-1; D perhaps matches TRBD1 (5 bases). V lost 1 base to trimming and J lost 1 base, with 11 bases between them. Germline CDR1 reads SGHNT; CDR2 reads YYREEE (reference sequence). CDR3 length equals 15 residues. The CDR3 region has the DNA TGTGCCAGCAGCTTGCCCGGACACACGAACACTGAAGCTTTCTTT. Translating it yields CASSLPGHTNTEAFF.

The gene calls are TRBV10-3 and TRBJ2-7; 12 nucleotides match TRBD2. V lost 4 bases, J lost 5 bases, and 3 bases stayed unmatched. Germline V gives CDR1 ENHRY, CDR2 SYGVKD. The CDR3 has 14 residues. In nucleotides, the CDR3 is TGTGCCATCAGTGGACTAGCGGGAGCCCACGAGCAGTACTTC. This sequence encodes CAISGLAGAHEQYF.

This chain uses TRBV4-2 with TRBJ2-7; 10 bases are a match to TRBD1. V shed 5 bases, J shed 4 bases, and the junction held 8 bases outside the gene matches. The CDR3 length is 15 residues. Germline V gene lookup returns CDR1 LGHNA and CDR2 YNFKEQ. For the CDR3, the DNA is TGTGCCAGCAGCAGCCGGGACAGGGGTGGGTACGAGCAGTACTTC. This encodes CASSSRDRGGYEQYF.

The chain employs TRBV7-3 and TRBJ2-1; D is perhaps TRBD2 (6 bases). Per germline, CDR1 SGHTA and CDR2 FQGTGA. The CDR3 consists of 13 residues. The V end lost 2 bases, the J end lost 13 bases, and 15 bases lay between the germline ends. CDR3 sequence reads: CASSLLSGTPQFF. The CDR3 coding sequence is TGTGCCAGCAGCTTACTATCCGGGACTCCTCAGTTCTTC.

In the case of this clone: This same CDR3 is encoded by further DNA sequences in the sample. V gene TRBV7-2 combines with J gene TRBJ2-7; D is uncertain. Trimming removed 5 bases from V and 4 bases from J, with 6 bases in between. Germline loops: CDR1 SGHTA, CDR2 FQGNSA. There are 11 residues in the CDR3. The DNA for the CDR3 is TGTGCCAGCAGCGTCTATTACGAGCAGTACTTC. This codes for CASSVYYEQYF.

The table lists this clone with a few counts. The rearrangement uses TRBV14 and TRBJ2-1, with D unclear. V lost 2 bases, J lost 6 bases, and 5 bases lay in between. The CDR3 contains 12 residues. CDR1 and CDR2 from the germline V gene are SGHDN and FVKESK. CDR3 region: CASSQSANEQFF. The CDR3 DNA is TGTGCCAGCAGCCAATCCGCCAATGAGCAGTTCTTC.

Details on this clone: At the DNA level, this CDR3 is encoded by other sequences in the same sample as well. The chain links TRBV5-1 to TRBJ1-5, with 7 bases lining up with TRBD1. The CDR3 extends over 15 amino acids. In germline, CDR1 is SGHRS, CDR2 YFSETQ. Unmatched junction bases numbered 2, after V lost 0 bases and J lost 2 bases. For the CDR3, the DNA is TGCGCCAGCAGCTTGGAGGGGGCGCGCAATCAGCCCCAGCATTTT. This encodes CASSLEGARNQPQHF.

V gene TRBV7-2 combines with J gene TRBJ1-1, with D possibly matching TRBD1 (5 bases). The CDR3 extends over 16 amino acids. The ends were cut back, 5 bases at V and 5 bases at J, with 21 bases in the middle. CDR1 and CDR2 from the germline V gene are SGHTA and FQGNSA. The CDR3 sequence is CASSPDGGERRTEAFF. CDR3 coding DNA: TGTGCCAGCAGCCCCGACGGAGGGGAGAGGAGGACTGAAGCTTTCTTT.

The rearrangement uses TRBV15 and TRBJ1-5, with a possible D match to TRBD1 (5 bases). Per the germline V gene, CDR1 is LNHNV and CDR2 is YYDKDF (reference sequence). The CDR3 contains 14 residues. With 6 bases removed from V and 4 bases from J, the gap between germline ends came to 13 bases. The CDR3 DNA is TGTGCCACCAGGACGGCAGGGTTTAATCAGCCCCAGCATTTT. Protein: CATRTAGFNQPQHF. Full variable domain (missing parts from reference TRBV15 and TRBJ1-5): DAMVIQNPRYQVTQFGKPVTLSCSQTLNHNVMYWYQQKSSQAPKLLFHYYDKDFNNEADTPDNFQSRRPNTSFCFLDIRSPGLGDTAMYLCATRTAGFNQPQHFGDGTRLSIL.